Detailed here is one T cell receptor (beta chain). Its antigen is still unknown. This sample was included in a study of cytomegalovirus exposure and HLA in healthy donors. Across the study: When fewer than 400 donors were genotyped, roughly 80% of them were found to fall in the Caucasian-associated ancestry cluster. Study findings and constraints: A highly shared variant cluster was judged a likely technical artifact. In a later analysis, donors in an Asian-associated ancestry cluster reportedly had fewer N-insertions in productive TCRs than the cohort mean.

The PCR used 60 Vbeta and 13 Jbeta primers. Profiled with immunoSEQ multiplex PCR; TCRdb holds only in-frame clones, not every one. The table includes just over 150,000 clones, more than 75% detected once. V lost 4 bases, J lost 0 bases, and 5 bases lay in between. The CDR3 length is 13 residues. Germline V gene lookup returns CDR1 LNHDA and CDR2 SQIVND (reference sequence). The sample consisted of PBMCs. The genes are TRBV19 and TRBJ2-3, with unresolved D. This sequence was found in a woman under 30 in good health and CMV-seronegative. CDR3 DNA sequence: TGTGCCAGTAGTACCCTCAGCACAGATACGCAGTATTTT. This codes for CASSTLSTDTQYF.